This TCR beta chain was captured by sequencing in a study of technical replicates of blood from a few donors. Trimming took off 3 bases at V and 4 bases at J, with 19 bases between the two ends. The CDR3 length is 17 residues. Germline V gene data show CDR1 as WSHSY and CDR2 as SAAADI. Clones were sequenced by immunoSEQ multiplex PCR, and TCRdb holds only the in-frame ones, with some missing. The sample consists of 14,000 or so clones, approximately 80% of them appearing once. The V gene is TRBV10-2, the J gene TRBJ1-5, with D possibly matching TRBD1 (5 bases). This receptor was obtained from a human donor in good health. The source material was PBMCs. CDR3 nucleotides: TGCGCCAGCAGTGAAGACCAGGGAAGGCCACTAAATCAGCCCCAGCATTTT. This gives the protein CASSEDQGRPLNQPQHF.